Presented here are 19 T cell receptor beta chains from one specimen sequenced in a study of T cell responses to AZD1222 COVID-19 vaccine (dated by TCRdb to the early 2020s). This specimen's time point label, per the study, means: baseline before first vaccination. Receptor amplification or capture employed the immunoSEQ multiplex PCR assay. The clones in this table, taken by TCRdb from immuneACCESS, are in-frame only. Not every clone is retained; where verified, under half of the shortfall comes from an unresolved V gene, and the cause of the rest is unknown. The sample table holds 100,000 to 150,000 clones, of which about 89% were seen once. The top ten hold less than 11% of the sample. The source was peripheral blood, collected on day 0 of AZD1222 vaccination. These receptors originate from an adult in good health.

The DNA for the CDR3 is TGCGCCAGCAGCTTGGCACCGGCTAGAACCAAGGGGACTGAAAAACTGTTTTTT. Its protein is CASSLAPARTKGTEKLFF. This sequence joins TRBV5-1 and TRBJ1-4; maybe TRBD1 (5 bases). Germline V gives CDR1 SGHRS, CDR2 YFSETQ. This CDR3 comprises 18 residues. V lost 0 bases and J lost 7, with 22 bases in between.

The V gene is TRBV27, the J gene TRBJ1-5; weak D call: TRBD1 (6 bases). The CDR3 is made up of 17 amino acids. Per germline, CDR1 MNHEY and CDR2 SMNVEV (reference sequence). V dropped 2 bases and J dropped 0 bases, with 14 bases sitting between them. CDR3 nucleotides: TGTGCCAGCAGTTTAAAAGCAGGGGATAATAGCAATCAGCCCCAGCATTTT. Translation gives CASSLKAGDNSNQPQHF.

V is TRBV21-1 and J is TRBJ2-3; TRBD2, the table's D call, lacks a check against the DNA. TRBV21-1 is a pseudogene. The CDR3 has 18 amino acids. The CDR3 spells CASSKLGLAGVVTDTQYF. CDR3 bases: TGTGCCAGCAGCAAGCTCGGGCTAGCGGGAGTAGTCACAGATACGCAGTATTTT.

This clone was observed a single time. This chain links TRBV11-1 with TRBJ1-5, with no clear D. CDR1 is SGHAT and CDR2 is FQDESV in the germline V gene (reference sequence). V lost 1 base to trimming and J lost 7 bases, with 8 bases between them. The CDR3 is made up of 13 amino acids. The CDR3 protein is CASSLEGDQPQHF. DNA of the CDR3: TGTGCCAGCAGCTTAGAGGGTGACCAGCCCCAGCATTTT.

Concerning this clone: Other DNA sequences in the sample encode the same CDR3. The chain joins TRBV7-3 to TRBJ1-1, with D hard to call. This CDR3 has 13 residues. V gave up 4 bases and J gave up 1 base, with 7 bases separating them. Looked up from germline, CDR1 is SGHTA and CDR2 is FQGTGA. CDR3 residues: CASSSGANTEAFF. CDR3 DNA sequence: TGTGCCAGCAGCTCGGGAGCGAACACTGAAGCTTTCTTT.

The chain combines TRBV5-1 with TRBJ1-2, with D maybe TRBD1 (6 bases). The V end was cut by 2 bases, the J end by 1 base, with 12 bases between. CDR1 is SGHRS and CDR2 is YFSETQ in the germline V gene. The CDR3 spans 15 residues. The CDR3 region is CASSLTGTFNYGYTF. The CDR3 bases are TGCGCCAGCAGCTTAACAGGGACTTTTAACTATGGCTACACCTTC.

J is TRBJ1-1 and V is TRBV30; D uncertain. V dropped 6 bases and J dropped 6 bases, with 17 bases sitting between them. Germline V gene data show CDR1 as GTSNPN and CDR2 as SVGIG (reference sequence). This CDR3 is built from 13 residues. In DNA form, the CDR3 reads TGTGCCTGCTTGTGGAGTCAAACTGCTGAAGCTTTCTTT. Residues: CACLWSQTAEAFF.

The chain links TRBV5-1 to TRBJ2-2, with a weak D call TRBD1 (6 bases). CDR3 length equals 12 residues. Trimming stripped 6 bases from V and 3 bases from J, with 6 bases between. The V gene's germline CDR1 is SGHRS and CDR2 YFSETQ. The CDR3 nucleotides are TGCGCCAGCAACAGGGACACCGGGGAGCTGTTTTTT. It translates to CASNRDTGELFF.

This chain links TRBV19 with TRBJ1-1; D is undetermined. The CDR3 has 14 residues. CDR1 LNHDA and CDR2 SQIVND come from the germline V gene (reference sequence). V was pared by 0 bases and J by 6 bases, with 11 bases between. The DNA of the CDR3 is TGTGCCAGTAGTATAGATCGGAGATACGCTGAAGCTTTCTTT. This gives the protein CASSIDRRYAEAFF.

The J gene is TRBJ1-5, the V gene TRBV28; weak D call: TRBD1 (5 bases). V was clipped by 7 bases and J by 3 bases, with 10 bases between them. The CDR3 covers 13 residues. CDR1 and CDR2 from the germline V gene are MDHEN and SYDVKM. The CDR3 region has the DNA TGTGCCAGCATTCCCAGGGTCAATCAGCCCCAGCATTTT. This gives the protein CASIPRVNQPQHF.

The chain combines TRBV5-1 with TRBJ2-1; perhaps TRBD1 as D (6 bases). The V and J ends lost 4 bases and 0 bases respectively, with 11 bases between them. CDR3 length: 15 amino acids. Germline CDR1 is SGHRS and CDR2 is YFSETQ. CDR3 residues: CASSRLDSSYNEQFF. The CDR3 nucleotides read TGCGCCAGCAGCCGCCTGGACAGCTCCTACAATGAGCAGTTCTTC.

This rearrangement joins TRBV3-1 (or the pseudogene TRBV3-2) to TRBJ1-1, with 7 nucleotides matching TRBD1. The CDR3 runs 14 residues. In germline, CDR1 is LGHDT, CDR2 YNNKEL (reference sequence). V was clipped by 4 bases and J by 8 bases; unmatched bases: 10. CDR3 bases: TGTGCCAGCAGCCCTACAGGGGCGAGAACCGAAGCTTTCTTT. Translation: CASSPTGARTEAFF.

V is TRBV28 and J is TRBJ2-7; D possibly matches TRBD1 or TRBD2 (6 bases each). The CDR3 extends over 20 amino acids. Germline CDR1 is MDHEN and CDR2 is SYDVKM. V shed 3 bases and J shed 0 bases, with 27 bases lying between them. In DNA form, the CDR3 reads TGTGCCAGCAGTTTGGTCGGTTACCGGGAGCAGACAGGAGGCTCCTACGAGCAGTACTTC. This codes for CASSLVGYREQTGGSYEQYF.

This clone was seen just once. The chain has TRBV7-9 and TRBJ2-7, with a tentative D call TRBD1 (6 bases). V was cut by 2 bases and J by 0 bases, with 11 bases left in between. The length of the CDR3 is 15 residues. The germline V gene encodes CDR1 SEHNR and CDR2 FQNEAQ (reference sequence). The CDR3 DNA sequence: TGTGCCAGCAGCTTAACGGACAGAAACTCCTACGAGCAGTACTTC. Amino acid sequence: CASSLTDRNSYEQYF.

The J gene is TRBJ1-4, the V gene TRBV7-9, with 11 bases identical to TRBD1. The CDR3 length is 15 residues. V dropped 5 bases and J dropped 5; count of bases not matched to a gene: 4. The germline V gene encodes CDR1 SEHNR and CDR2 FQNEAQ (reference sequence). The CDR3 spells CASSPGDRGNEKLFF. DNA for the CDR3: TGTGCCAGCAGCCCTGGGGACAGGGGGAATGAAAAACTGTTTTTT.

The J gene is TRBJ2-7, the V gene TRBV5-6, with unresolved D. The V end lost 2 bases, the J end lost 6 bases, and 9 bases lay between the germline ends. The CDR3 extends over 12 amino acids. Germline CDR1 is SGHDT and CDR2 is YYEEEE. The CDR3 nucleotides read TGTGCCAGCAGCTTTTTCTCGGGCGAGCAGTACTTC. Its translation is CASSFFSGEQYF.

The genes are TRBV9 and TRBJ1-5, with D unresolved. V was trimmed by 0 bases and J by 3 bases, leaving 10 bases between them. The length of the CDR3 is 15 residues. CDR1 is SGDLS, CDR2 YYNGEE, per germline. CDR3 loop: CASSVGGFFNQPQHF. The DNA of the CDR3 is TGTGCCAGCAGCGTAGGGGGTTTTTTCAATCAGCCCCAGCATTTT.

The genes are TRBV5-1 and TRBJ2-5; TRBD2 agrees at 12 bases. This CDR3 is built from 16 residues. Germline CDR1 is SGHRS and CDR2 is YFSETQ. V lost 1 base to trimming and J lost 3 bases; unmatched junction nucleotides: 4. This CDR3 reads CASSLLAGGPEETQYF. The CDR3 DNA sequence: TGCGCCAGCAGCTTGCTAGCGGGGGGGCCGGAAGAGACCCAGTACTTC.

The V gene is TRBV21-1, the J gene TRBJ2-3; no DNA check was done on the table's D call, TRBD1. TRBV21-1 is a pseudogene. The CDR3 runs to 16 residues. CDR3 sequence: CASSTGQFWDTDTQYF. The CDR3 DNA is TGTGCCAGCAGCACGGGACAGTTTTGGGACACAGATACGCAGTATTTT.